This T cell receptor beta chain was documented in a study of low-dose radiotherapy and immunotherapy resistance in tumors. Across the study: Every two weeks patients got nivolumab 240 mg flat dose, plus ipilimumab 1 mg/kg every six weeks, intravenously.

TRAV- and TRBV-specific primers, spanning alpha and beta chains, primed first-strand cDNA. A roughly 20-cycle PCR with a constant-region primer and V-primer adapter amplified TCRs. Each CDR3 protein is one row after TCRdb ran MiXCR on the reads. The table has about 60,000 distinct CDR3 sequences, about 25% seen once; the top ten hold roughly 6%. This clonotype was detected ten times or more. The germline V and J ends were trimmed by 5 bases and 7 bases, with 18 bases remaining between them. The CDR3 consists of 14 residues. As for time point: before trial treatment. In the RACIN dose-escalation trial, donors got nivolumab plus ipilimumab with aspirin, cyclophosphamide and radiotherapy.

The sample was PBMCs, taken before treatment. The V gene is TRBV12-3 or TRBV12-4, the J gene TRBJ2-7; TRBD1 might be the D (6 bases). The sequence came from a male donor with prostate cancer. The CDR3 DNA is TGTGCCAGCAGTCCCTTCAGGGGATTGGGGGAGCAGTACTTC. It yields the protein CASSPFRGLGEQYF.